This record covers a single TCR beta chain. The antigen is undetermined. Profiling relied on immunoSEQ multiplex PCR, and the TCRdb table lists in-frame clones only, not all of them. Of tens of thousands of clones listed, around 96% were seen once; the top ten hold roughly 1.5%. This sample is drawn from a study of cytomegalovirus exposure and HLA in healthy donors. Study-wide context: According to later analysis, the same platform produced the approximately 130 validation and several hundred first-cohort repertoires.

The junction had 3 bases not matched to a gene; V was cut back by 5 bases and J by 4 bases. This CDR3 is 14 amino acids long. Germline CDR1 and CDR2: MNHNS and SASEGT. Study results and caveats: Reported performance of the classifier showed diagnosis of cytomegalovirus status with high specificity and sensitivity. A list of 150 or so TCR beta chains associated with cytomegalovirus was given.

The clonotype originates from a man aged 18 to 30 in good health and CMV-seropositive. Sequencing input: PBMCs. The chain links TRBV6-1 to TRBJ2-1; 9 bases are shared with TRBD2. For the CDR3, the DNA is TGTGCCAGCAGTATTAGCGGGGGATACAATGAGCAGTTCTTC. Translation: CASSISGGYNEQFF.